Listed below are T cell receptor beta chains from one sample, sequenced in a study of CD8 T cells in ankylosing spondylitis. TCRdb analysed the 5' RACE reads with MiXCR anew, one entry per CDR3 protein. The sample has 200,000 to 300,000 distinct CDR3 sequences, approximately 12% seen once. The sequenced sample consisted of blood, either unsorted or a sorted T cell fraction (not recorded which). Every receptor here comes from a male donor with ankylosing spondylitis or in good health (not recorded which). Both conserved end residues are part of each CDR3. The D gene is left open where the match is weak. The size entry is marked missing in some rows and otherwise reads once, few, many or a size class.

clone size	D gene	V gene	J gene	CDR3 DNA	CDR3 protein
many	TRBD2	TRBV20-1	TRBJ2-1	TGCAGTGCTCCCTCACTAGCGGGGGGTGGGCGATATACAATGAAGCAGTTCTTC	CSAPSLAGGGRYTMKQFF
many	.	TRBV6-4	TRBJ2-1	TGTGCCAGCAGTGATAGCGGCAACACGGATGAGCAGTTCTTC	CASSDSGNTDEQFF
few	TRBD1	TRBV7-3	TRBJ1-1	TGTGCCAGCAGCTCCCAGGGGGACGCTGAAGCTTTCTTT	CASSSQGDAEAFF
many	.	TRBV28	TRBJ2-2	TGTGCCAGCAGTCTACCCCCCCCAGGGACTGGCACCGGGGAGCTGTTTTTT	CASSLPPPGTGTGELFF
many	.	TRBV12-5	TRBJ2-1	TGTGCTAGTGGTCCGGACCTTAGCTCCTACAATGAGCAGTTCTTC	CASGPDLSSYNEQFF
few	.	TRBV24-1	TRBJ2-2	TGTGCCACCAGTGATTATGGCACCGGCACCGGGGAGCTGTTTTTT	CATSDYGTGTGELFF
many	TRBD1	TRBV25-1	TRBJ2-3	TGTGCCAGCAGCCGCGGACAGGGTAGCGATACGCAGTATTTT	CASSRGQGSDTQYF
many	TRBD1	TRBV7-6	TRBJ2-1	TGTGCCAGCAGCCCCAGGACAGGGGTTCATTATGAGCAGTTCTTC	CASSPRTGVHYEQFF
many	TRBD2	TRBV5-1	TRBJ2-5	TGCGCCAGCAGCTTTACTTTTAGCGGGGCCCTCCAAGAGACCCAGTACTTC	CASSFTFSGALQETQYF
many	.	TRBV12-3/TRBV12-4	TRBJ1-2	TGTGCCAGCAGTAGCGGGATATTGGGATATGGCTACACCTTC	CASSSGILGYGYTF
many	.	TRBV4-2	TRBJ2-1	TGTGCCAGCAGCCAAGGCAACGGGGGATCCTACAATGAGCAGTTCTTC	CASSQGNGGSYNEQFF
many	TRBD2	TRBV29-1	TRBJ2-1	TGCAGCGTTCCCAGCGGGAATTACAATGAGCAGTTCTTC	CSVPSGNYNEQFF
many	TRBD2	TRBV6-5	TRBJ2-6	TGTGCCAGCAGTTATGCCGGACTAGCGGGATCCTCTGGGGCCAACGTCCTGACTTTC	CASSYAGLAGSSGANVLTF
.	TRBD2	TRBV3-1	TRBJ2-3	TGTGCCAGCAGCCAGAAAATTAGCGGGGGGACATCAGATACGCAGTATTTT	CASSQKISGGTSDTQYF
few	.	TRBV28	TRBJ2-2	TGTGCCAGCAGGATGGGACTTTACACCGGGGAGCTGTTTTTT	CASRMGLYTGELFF
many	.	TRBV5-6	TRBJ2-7	TGTGCCAGCAGCTTGGGGGCCGCCGAGCAGTACTTC	CASSLGAAEQYF
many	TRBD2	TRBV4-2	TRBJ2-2	TGTGCCAGCACCCTAAGCGGGACGAGCGGGGAGCTGTTTTTT	CASTLSGTSGELFF
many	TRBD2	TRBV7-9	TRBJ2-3	TGTGCCAGCAGCTTCGACGTAGCGGGGGATCTCACAGATACGCAGTATTTT	CASSFDVAGDLTDTQYF
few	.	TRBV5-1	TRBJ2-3	TGCGCCAGCAAGAGTCTGGTAGGCACAGATACGCAGTATTTT	CASKSLVGTDTQYF
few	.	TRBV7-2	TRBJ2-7	TGTGCCAGCAGCTTATTAGGACTAAAGGTCTACGAGCAGTACTTC	CASSLLGLKVYEQYF
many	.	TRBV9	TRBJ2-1	TGTGCCAGCAGCGTAGGGATGCGGGACAAGCAGTTCTTC	CASSVGMRDKQFF
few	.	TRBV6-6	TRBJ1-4	TGTGCCAGCAGTTCGACGGCGTTGGAAAAACTGTTTTTT	CASSSTALEKLFF
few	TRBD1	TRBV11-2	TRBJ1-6	TGTGCCAGCAGCATCAACAGGGGATGGAATTCACCCCTCCACTTT	CASSINRGWNSPLHF
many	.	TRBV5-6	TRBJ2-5	TGTGCCAGCAGCCCGTACGGGGCCAGCAACCAAGAGACCCAGTACTTC	CASSPYGASNQETQYF
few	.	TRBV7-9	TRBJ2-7	TGTGCCAGCAGCGGAATCCGGGACAACCACCCCTACGAGCAGTACTTC	CASSGIRDNHPYEQYF
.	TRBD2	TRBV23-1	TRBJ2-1	TGCGCAGAAAGCGGGGTTATCTTCTACAATGAGCAGTTCTTC	CAESGVIFYNEQFF
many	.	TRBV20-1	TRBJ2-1	TGCAGTGCTCACCTGGGGTACAATGAGCAGTTCTTC	CSAHLGYNEQFF
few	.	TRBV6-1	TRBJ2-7	TGTGCCTCCAAGAGGGGAGGGGGCAACGAGCAGTACTTC	CASKRGGGNEQYF
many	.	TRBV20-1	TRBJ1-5	TGCAGTGCTAGCAGGGGCGAGGATCAGCCCCAGCATTTT	CSASRGEDQPQHF
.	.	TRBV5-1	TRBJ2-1	TGCGCCAGCAGCTTGGGTACAGGGAGTGGCGACAATGAGCAGTTCTTC	CASSLGTGSGDNEQFF
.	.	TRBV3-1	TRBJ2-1	TGTGCCAGCAGCCAAGATCTAGGACCCGGGACCTACAATGAGCAGTTCTTC	CASSQDLGPGTYNEQFF
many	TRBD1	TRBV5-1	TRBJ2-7	TGCGCCAGCAGCTCGGGACAGGGGAAGGTGGACGAGCAGTACTTC	CASSSGQGKVDEQYF
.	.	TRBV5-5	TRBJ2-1	TGTGCCAGGAGCTTAATCGGTGACTACAATGAGCAGTTCTTC	CARSLIGDYNEQFF
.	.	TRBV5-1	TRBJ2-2	TGCGCCAGCAGCTTGCAAGGGAATTGGGAGCTGTTTTTT	CASSLQGNWELFF
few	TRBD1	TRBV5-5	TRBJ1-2	TGTGCCAGCAGCATCTCCGGGACAGAGGATGGCTACACCTTC	CASSISGTEDGYTF
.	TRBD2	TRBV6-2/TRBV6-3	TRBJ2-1	TGTGCCAGCAGTTATATGGGAGCGGGGGGCCCTAGCTCCTACAATGAGCAGTTCTTC	CASSYMGAGGPSSYNEQFF
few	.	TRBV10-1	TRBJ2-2	TGCGCCAGCAGTGAACAGAACACCGGGGAGCTGTTTTTT	CASSEQNTGELFF
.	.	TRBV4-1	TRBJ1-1	TGCGCCAGCAGCCTAGCCCGTCTGGGGAGTTGGGGCACTGAAGCTTTCTTT	CASSLARLGSWGTEAFF
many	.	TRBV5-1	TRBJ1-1	TGCGCCAGCAGATCCTCGGACGGCTACACTGAAGCTTTCTTT	CASRSSDGYTEAFF
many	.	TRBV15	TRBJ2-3	TGTGCCACCAGCCGGAGGACACTCACAGATACGCAGTATTTT	CATSRRTLTDTQYF
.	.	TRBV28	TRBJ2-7	TGTGCCAGCAGCCAGCGACAGTCCTACGAGCAGTACTTC	CASSQRQSYEQYF
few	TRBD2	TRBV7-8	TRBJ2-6	TGTGCCAGCAGCCCGGCGCCCGGGAGGGTGGCCGGGGCCAACGTCCTGACTTTC	CASSPAPGRVAGANVLTF
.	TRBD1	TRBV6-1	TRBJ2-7	TGTGCCAGCAGTCCAACCCTATGGGGACAGGGGTTCTACGAGCAGTACTTC	CASSPTLWGQGFYEQYF
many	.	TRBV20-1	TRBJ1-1	TGCAGTGCTATACGACAGAACACTGAAGCTTTCTTT	CSAIRQNTEAFF
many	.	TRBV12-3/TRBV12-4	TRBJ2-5	TGTGCCAGCAGTTTTGGTCCGGGCCAAGAGACCCAGTACTTC	CASSFGPGQETQYF
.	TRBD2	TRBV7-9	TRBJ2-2	TGTGCCAGCAGCTGGAAGCGGGAGTTGGTCGGGGAGCTGTTTTTT	CASSWKRELVGELFF
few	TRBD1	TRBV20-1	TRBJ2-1	TGCAGTGCTTTCACAGGGGGTCAGTACAATGAGCAGTTCTTC	CSAFTGGQYNEQFF
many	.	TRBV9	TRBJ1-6	TGTGCCAGCAGCGTAGGTGGGGGCTATAATTCACCCCTCCACTTT	CASSVGGGYNSPLHF
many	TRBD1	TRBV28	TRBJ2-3	TGTGCCAGCAGTTCCGAGACAGGGGCGGTGGATACGCAGTATTTT	CASSSETGAVDTQYF
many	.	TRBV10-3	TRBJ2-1	TGTGCCATCAGTGACCCTAGAGGGCTTCAGTTCTTC	CAISDPRGLQFF
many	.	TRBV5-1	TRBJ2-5	TGCGCCAGCAGCTTGGGACAGCCCGAGGAGACCCAGTACTTC	CASSLGQPEETQYF
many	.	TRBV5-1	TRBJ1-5	TGCGCCAGCAGCCCCGGCACTAATAGCAATCAGCCCCAGCATTTT	CASSPGTNSNQPQHF
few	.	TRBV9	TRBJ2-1	TGTGCCAGCAGCGTAGAAGGGCGGGCCGGCCACAATGAGCAGTTCTTC	CASSVEGRAGHNEQFF